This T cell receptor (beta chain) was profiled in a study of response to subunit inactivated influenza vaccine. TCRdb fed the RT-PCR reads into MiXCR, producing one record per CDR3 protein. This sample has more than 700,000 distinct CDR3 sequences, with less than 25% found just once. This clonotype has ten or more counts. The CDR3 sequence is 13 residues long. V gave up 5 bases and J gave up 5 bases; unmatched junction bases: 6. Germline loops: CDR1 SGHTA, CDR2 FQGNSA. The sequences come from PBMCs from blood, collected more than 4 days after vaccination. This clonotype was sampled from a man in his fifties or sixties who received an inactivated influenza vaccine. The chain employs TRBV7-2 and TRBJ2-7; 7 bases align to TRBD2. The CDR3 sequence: CASSSGARHEQYF. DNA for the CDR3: TGTGCCAGCAGCAGCGGGGCCAGGCACGAGCAGTACTTC.